This T cell receptor (beta chain) is drawn from a study of T cell responses to AZD1222 COVID-19 vaccine. This CDR3 region has 12 residues. The germline CDR1 and CDR2 sequences are SGHRS and YFSETQ. V lost 4 bases and J lost 4; bases outside the gene matches: 1. Study-wide results and caveats: Clonal diversity was possibly underestimated; the donors were predominantly white British and more often female.

With respect to this clone: Its antigen is currently unknown.

Here immunoSEQ multiplex PCR was the method, and the copy in TCRdb shows in-frame clones only, minus some. The repertoire holds roughly 150,000 clones, with approximately 88% as singletons. The chain carries TRBV5-1 and TRBJ2-5; 7 bases match TRBD1. Sequences were derived from peripheral blood, sampled 28 days after the second AZD1222 dose. This sequence originates from an adult who received the AZD1222 COVID-19 vaccine. CDR3 region: CASSPGGETQYF. As DNA, the CDR3 is TGCGCCAGCAGCCCAGGGGGAGAGACCCAGTACTTC.